This T cell receptor (beta chain) originates from a study of shared clonotypes between healthy human individuals. Study in general: CD4 naive and memory got three plates each, CD8 naive two, CD8 memory one. Notes on the study in general: Sharing across four donors was highest in naive CD4 (around 5%) and lowest in memory CD8 (around 0.4%).

Positive CCR7 selection of CD45RO-negative cells yielded the naive CD8 cells, and terminally differentiated effector memory CD45RA+ cells were excluded. Every donor was a Caucasian adult from Nashville, Tennessee. TCRdb keeps only in-frame clones here, not all; method: immunoSEQ multiplex PCR. The table has 1.5 million to 2.5 million clones, approximately 95% seen once; the top ten hold 1% to 1.5%. Trimming removed 1 base from V and 5 bases from J, with 8 bases in between. The CDR3 runs to 13 residues. Germline values: CDR1 LGHNT, CDR2 FRNRAP. About this clone: Its specificity is unknown.

The sequencing sample was made of naive CD8+ T cells sorted from blood. This TCR was sampled from a man aged 18 to 29 in good health. The J gene is TRBJ1-2, the V gene TRBV12-5; D ambiguous. CDR3 protein: CASGLGHSYGYTF. In nucleotides, the CDR3 is TGTGCTAGTGGTTTGGGACACTCGTATGGCTACACCTTC.